The rows below give T cell receptor beta chains drawn from one sample of a study of shared clonotypes between healthy human individuals. Repertoires were generated with immunoSEQ multiplex PCR, while TCRdb's copy carries only in-frame clones and drops some. There are around 690,000 clones in the sample; around 90% occur only once, and about 33% lies in the top ten. Material for sequencing was memory CD8+ T cells from PBMCs. These receptor sequences come from a man between 18 and 29 years old in good health. Some clones in this sample may be carry-over from other donors' samples. Each CDR3 is given with its conserved first and last residue. A D gene is named only where the DNA matches it firmly. Expanded clones are given a class, and other clones once, few, many or no size at all.

TRBV27	.	TRBJ2-7	.	TGTGCCAGCAGTTTAGCGGTATTTGGCAGGTCCACCAAGCAGTACTTC	CASSLAVFGRSTKQYF
TRBV27	.	TRBJ1-2	once	TGTGCCAGCTCCTCTTCAGGGGTGTTTGATGGCTACACCTTC	CASSSSGVFDGYTF
TRBV28	.	TRBJ2-7	.	TGTGCCAGCAGTATCCCCGGTGAAGGATCCTACGAGCAGTACTTC	CASSIPGEGSYEQYF
TRBV10-3	.	TRBJ2-7	.	TGTGCCATCAGTGTCGGGAGATTCACCGAGCAGTACTTC	CAISVGRFTEQYF
TRBV10-3	.	TRBJ2-5	.	TGTGCCATCAGTGAGATCGCTAAAGAGACCCAGTACTTC	CAISEIAKETQYF
TRBV27	.	TRBJ2-3	.	TGTGCCAGCAGGGACACTAGTTACGCAGATACGCAGTATTTT	CASRDTSYADTQYF
TRBV9	.	TRBJ2-1	.	TGTGCCAGCAGCGTAGGGTTTAGCTCCTACAATGAGCAGTTCTTC	CASSVGFSSYNEQFF
TRBV30	.	TRBJ1-1	.	TGTGCCTGGAGTACCTTTGAGAACACTGAAGCTTTCTTT	CAWSTFENTEAFF
TRBV27	TRBD1	TRBJ1-1	.	TGTGCCAGCAGCCCAGGGACAGTGAACACTGAAGCTTTCTTT	CASSPGTVNTEAFF
TRBV2	.	TRBJ2-7	.	TGTGCCAGCAGGGACTATTACGAGCAGTACTTC	CASRDYYEQYF
TRBV30	.	TRBJ2-2	.	TGTGCCTGGAGTGTACTGAGGGCCGGGGAGCTGTTTTTT	CAWSVLRAGELFF
TRBV9	.	TRBJ2-1	once	TGTGCCAGCACGCGAGGTTTCGGGGGATTTGATTCGGATGAGCAGTTCTTC	CASTRGFGGFDSDEQFF
TRBV28	.	TRBJ1-2	.	TGTGCCAGCACCCCCCGAGACCGGCCTAACTATGGCTACACCTTC	CASTPRDRPNYGYTF
TRBV11-2	.	TRBJ2-7	.	TGTGCCAGCAGCTTAGACCGGGGCTACGAGCAGTACTTC	CASSLDRGYEQYF
TRBV19	.	TRBJ1-5	.	TGTGCCAGTAGCGTCGCCAGCAATCAGCCCCAGCATTTT	CASSVASNQPQHF
TRBV28	TRBD2	TRBJ2-7	.	TGTGCCAGCAGTTTCCTCTTGCGGGAGGGTAGGTACGAGCAGTACTTC	CASSFLLREGRYEQYF
TRBV27	.	TRBJ1-4	.	TGTGCCAGCAGCACCCTGGCAAGTTCGAATGAAAAACTGTTTTTT	CASSTLASSNEKLFF
TRBV13	.	TRBJ1-2	.	TGTGCCAGCACCCGGGGGGACGGAAATTATGGCTACACCTTC	CASTRGDGNYGYTF
TRBV7-9	.	TRBJ2-6	.	TGTGCCAGCAGCTTACAATGGCCCTCTGGGGCCAACGTCCTGACTTTC	CASSLQWPSGANVLTF
TRBV15	.	TRBJ2-1	.	TGTGCCACCAGCTCCCGGGGTGGAGGGGGTGAGCAGTTCTTC	CATSSRGGGGEQFF
TRBV4-2	.	TRBJ2-7	.	TGTGCCAGCAGCCAAGGAAGCCGGACAACCTCCTACGAGCAGTACTTC	CASSQGSRTTSYEQYF
TRBV7-9	.	TRBJ2-2	.	TGTGCCAGCAGCTTAGAGTTCGGTGCGGAGCTGTTTTTT	CASSLEFGAELFF
TRBV28	TRBD1	TRBJ2-7	.	TGTGCCAGCAGTTTACCTCCCCGCACAGGGGCGGTCTCCTACGAGCAGTACTTC	CASSLPPRTGAVSYEQYF
TRBV10-3	.	TRBJ2-7	.	TGTGCCATCAGCGATCCCCCCTACGAGCAGTACTTC	CAISDPPYEQYF
TRBV29-1	TRBD1	TRBJ2-6	.	TGCAGCGTTGAAGAACGGGACAGACCGACTGGGGCCAACGTCCTGACTTTC	CSVEERDRPTGANVLTF
TRBV6-5	TRBD1	TRBJ1-1	once	TGTGCCAGCAGACAAAGGGGGCAAACTGAAGCTTTCTTT	CASRQRGQTEAFF
TRBV13	TRBD1	TRBJ1-2	.	TGTGCCAGCAGCCGAGGACAGGGTACGTATGGCTACACCTTC	CASSRGQGTYGYTF
TRBV23-1	.	TRBJ1-3	.	TGCGCCAGCAGTCCAAACAGGGTGCAGTATGACCTGCGAAGAAACACCATATATTTT	CASSPNRVQYDLRRNTIYF
TRBV5-1	TRBD1	TRBJ2-3	.	TGCGCCAGCAGCTTGGAGGGGGCCCGCACAGATACGCAGTATTTT	CASSLEGARTDTQYF
TRBV7-2	TRBD1	TRBJ1-5	.	TGTGCCAGCAGTTCCGGGACAGGGGGCTATCAGCCCCAGCATTTT	CASSSGTGGYQPQHF
TRBV29-1	TRBD1	TRBJ1-1	.	TGCAGCGTGGGACAGGTGAACACTGAAGCTTTCTTT	CSVGQVNTEAFF
TRBV30	.	TRBJ1-5	few	TGTGCCTGGAGTTCGGGTCGTAGCAATCAGCCCCAGCATTTT	CAWSSGRSNQPQHF
TRBV6-1	TRBD1	TRBJ2-2	.	TGTGCCAGCAGTGGAGACCGTGACTCGGACAGGGCGGACACCGGGGAGCTGTTTTTT	CASSGDRDSDRADTGELFF
TRBV11-2	.	TRBJ2-7	.	TGTGCCAGCAGCTTAGACCGGGGGCGTTACTACGAGCAGTACTTC	CASSLDRGRYYEQYF
TRBV6-1	TRBD1	TRBJ2-5	once	TGTGCCAGAAGTGAAGAGTTAAAGACAGGGGGCTCCACCCAGTACTTC	CARSEELKTGGSTQYF
TRBV7-9	.	TRBJ2-4	.	TGTGCCAGCAGCGCGGGGTTAGAGAACATTCAGTACTTC	CASSAGLENIQYF
TRBV2	TRBD2	TRBJ2-1	.	TGTGCCAGCAGTCTACTAGCGGGAGCCTACAATGAGCAGTTCTTC	CASSLLAGAYNEQFF
TRBV27	.	TRBJ2-7	.	TGTGCCAGCAGTTTAACAGCCTCGAGCGACTACGAGCAGTACTTC	CASSLTASSDYEQYF
TRBV27	TRBD1	TRBJ1-2	.	TGTGCCAGCACCCAGACAGGGTCGATCTATGGCTACACCTTC	CASTQTGSIYGYTF
TRBV27	.	TRBJ1-5	.	TGTGCCAGCAGTTCTCTGGCCAATCAGCCCCAGCATTTT	CASSSLANQPQHF
TRBV28	TRBD2	TRBJ2-7	.	TGTGCCAGCAGACCCGGGACTAGCGGATACGAGCAGTACTTC	CASRPGTSGYEQYF
TRBV7-8	.	TRBJ1-4	.	TGTGCCAGCAGCATGACCGACAGGCCGGCGTCACATAATGAAAAACTGTTTTTT	CASSMTDRPASHNEKLFF
TRBV29-1	TRBD1	TRBJ1-2	.	TGCAGCGTTGAAGATATAAAGGGGGCTGACTATGGCTACACCTTC	CSVEDIKGADYGYTF
TRBV9	.	TRBJ2-1	.	TGTGCCAGCAGGGGCCTTGGGGGTGAGCAGTTCTTC	CASRGLGGEQFF
TRBV7-2	.	TRBJ2-7	once	TGTGCCAGCAGCCCCGGGGGCAGACGTTACGAGCAGTACTTC	CASSPGGRRYEQYF
TRBV7-8	TRBD1	TRBJ2-2	.	TGTGCCAGCAGCTCCGAAAAACTCCCGGGACAGGGGACCGGGGAGCTGTTTTTT	CASSSEKLPGQGTGELFF
TRBV19	.	TRBJ2-7	.	TGTGCCAGTAGTATAGACGACGGGACCTACGAGCAGTACTTC	CASSIDDGTYEQYF
TRBV9	.	TRBJ2-3	.	TGTGCCAGCAGCGAGTGGGCGGGGGCCACAGATACGCAGTATTTT	CASSEWAGATDTQYF
TRBV27	TRBD1	TRBJ1-1	.	TGTGCCAGCAGTTTGAGGAAAGGGGGCGCAGACACTGAAGCTTTCTTT	CASSLRKGGADTEAFF
TRBV7-9	.	TRBJ2-3	.	TGTGCCAGCACCGTAGACCGGGACAACACAGATACGCAGTATTTT	CASTVDRDNTDTQYF
TRBV5-1	.	TRBJ2-1	.	TGCGCCAGCAGCCCCCGGGGTAACTACAATGAGCAGTTCTTC	CASSPRGNYNEQFF
TRBV7-3	.	TRBJ2-1	.	TGTGCCAGCAGCTTAGGGGCAGCCTACAATGAGCAGTTCTTC	CASSLGAAYNEQFF
TRBV6-1	.	TRBJ1-1	.	TGTGCCAGCAGGGTCCTTGTGGGAGCTTTCTTT	CASRVLVGAFF